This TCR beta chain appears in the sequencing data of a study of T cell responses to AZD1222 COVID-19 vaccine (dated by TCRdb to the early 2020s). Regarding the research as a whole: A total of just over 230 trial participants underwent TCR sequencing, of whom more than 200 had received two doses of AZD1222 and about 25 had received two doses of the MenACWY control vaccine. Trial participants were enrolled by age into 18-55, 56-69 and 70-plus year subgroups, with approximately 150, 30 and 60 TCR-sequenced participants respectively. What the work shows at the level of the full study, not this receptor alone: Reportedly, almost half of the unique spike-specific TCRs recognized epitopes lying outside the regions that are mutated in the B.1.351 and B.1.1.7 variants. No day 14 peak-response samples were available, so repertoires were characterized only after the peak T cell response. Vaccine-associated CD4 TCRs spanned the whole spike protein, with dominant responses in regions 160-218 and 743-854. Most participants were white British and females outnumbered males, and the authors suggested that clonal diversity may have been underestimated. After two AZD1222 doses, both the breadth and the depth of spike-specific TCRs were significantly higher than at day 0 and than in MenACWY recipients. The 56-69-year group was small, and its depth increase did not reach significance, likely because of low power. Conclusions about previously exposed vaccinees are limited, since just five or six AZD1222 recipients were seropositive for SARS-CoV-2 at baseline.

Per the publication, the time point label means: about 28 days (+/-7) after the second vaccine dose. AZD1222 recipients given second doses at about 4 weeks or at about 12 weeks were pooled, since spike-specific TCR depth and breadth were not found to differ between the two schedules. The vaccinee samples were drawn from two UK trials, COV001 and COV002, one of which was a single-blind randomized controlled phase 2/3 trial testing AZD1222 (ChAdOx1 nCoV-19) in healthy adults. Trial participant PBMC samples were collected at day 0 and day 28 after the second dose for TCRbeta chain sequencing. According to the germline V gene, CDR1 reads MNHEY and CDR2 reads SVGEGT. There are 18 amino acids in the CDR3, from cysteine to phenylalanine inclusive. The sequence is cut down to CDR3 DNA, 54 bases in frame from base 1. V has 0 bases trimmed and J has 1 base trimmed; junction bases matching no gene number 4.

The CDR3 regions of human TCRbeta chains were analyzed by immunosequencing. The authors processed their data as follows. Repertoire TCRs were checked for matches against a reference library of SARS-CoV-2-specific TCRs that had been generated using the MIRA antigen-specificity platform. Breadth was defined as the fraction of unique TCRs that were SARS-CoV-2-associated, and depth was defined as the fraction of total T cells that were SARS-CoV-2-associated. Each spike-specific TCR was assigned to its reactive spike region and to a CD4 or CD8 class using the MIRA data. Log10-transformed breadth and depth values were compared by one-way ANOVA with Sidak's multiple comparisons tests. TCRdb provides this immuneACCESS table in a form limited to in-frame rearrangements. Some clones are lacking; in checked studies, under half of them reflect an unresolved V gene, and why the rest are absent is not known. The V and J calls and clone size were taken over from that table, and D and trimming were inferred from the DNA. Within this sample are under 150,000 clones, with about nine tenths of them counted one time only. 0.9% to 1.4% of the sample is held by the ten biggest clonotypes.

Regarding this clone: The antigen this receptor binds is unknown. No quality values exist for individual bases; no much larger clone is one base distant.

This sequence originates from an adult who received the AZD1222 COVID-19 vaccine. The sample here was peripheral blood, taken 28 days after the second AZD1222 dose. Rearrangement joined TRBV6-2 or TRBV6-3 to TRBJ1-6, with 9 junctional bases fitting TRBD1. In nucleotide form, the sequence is TGTGCCAGCAGTTACTCTTGGACAGGGGTTTCCTATAATTCACCCCTCCACTTT. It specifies CASSYSWTGVSYNSPLHF.